This TCR beta chain was recovered during a study of cytomegalovirus exposure and HLA in healthy donors. The CDR3 has 17 amino acids. V lost 0 bases and J 0 bases, leaving 15 bases between the germline ends. Looked up from germline, CDR1 is SEHNR and CDR2 is FQNEAQ (reference sequence). The study ran its PCR with 60 Vbeta and 13 Jbeta primers. Generated by immunoSEQ multiplex PCR, the TCRdb table keeps only in-frame clones and is missing some. This table has 95,000 to 150,000 clones, approximately 84% appearing once. The sample was PBMCs. This sequence was found in a young man in good health and CMV-seropositive. The rearrangement links TRBV7-9 to TRBJ2-7, with D maybe TRBD2 (6 bases). CDR3 in DNA: TGTGCCAGCAGCTTAGCGGAGGGCAGCCCGAGCTCCTACGAGCAGTACTTC. Residues: CASSLAEGSPSSYEQYF.